This is a list of T cell receptor beta chains from one sample in a study of response to subunit inactivated influenza vaccine. One entry per CDR3 protein results from TCRdb running MiXCR on the RT-PCR reads. In the table there are about 170,000 distinct CDR3 sequences, more than 10% of which are singletons. The data also belong to a second study, concerning T cells expressing NK-cell markers.

The source material was CD8+ T cells sorted from PBMCs, sampled roughly 13 days after vaccination. The source is a man aged 45-65 years who received an inactivated influenza vaccine. CDR3s include the opening cysteine and the closing phenylalanine or tryptophan. Each record gives: J gene, D gene, clone size, V gene, CDR3 protein, CDR3 DNA. A D gene is named only where the DNA matches it firmly. Some rows have no size entry. The others give once, few or many, or a class for an expanded clone.

J: TRBJ2-7
D: NA
size: NA
V: TRBV7-8
CDR3: CASSLVGGRGSYEQYF
DNA: TGTGCCAGCAGCTTAGTAGGGGGGAGGGGATCTTACGAGCAGTACTTC

J: TRBJ2-7
D: NA
size: NA
V: TRBV4-2
CDR3: CASSQEGSSYEQYF
DNA: TGTGCCAGCAGCCAAGAGGGCTCTTCCTACGAGCAGTACTTC

J: TRBJ1-4
D: NA
size: NA
V: TRBV7-9
CDR3: CASSLVGYNEKLFF
DNA: TGTGCCAGCAGCTTAGTCGGGTATAATGAAAAACTGTTTTTT

J: TRBJ2-1
D: TRBD2
size: few
V: TRBV9
CDR3: CASSEGLAGFYNEQFF
DNA: TGTGCCAGCAGCGAGGGACTAGCGGGGTTCTACAATGAGCAGTTCTTC

J: TRBJ2-5
D: TRBD2
size: many
V: TRBV12-3/TRBV12-4
CDR3: CASSFGAGEYEQETQYF
DNA: TGTGCCAGCAGTTTCGGGGCGGGGGAGTATGAACAAGAGACCCAGTACTTC

J: TRBJ2-7
D: NA
size: many
V: TRBV4-1
CDR3: CASSQWDGYEQYF
DNA: TGCGCCAGCAGCCAGTGGGACGGCTACGAGCAGTACTTC

J: TRBJ2-2
D: TRBD1
size: NA
V: TRBV4-3
CDR3: CASSQEDRGGTGELFF
DNA: TGCGCCAGCAGCCAAGAGGACAGGGGTGGCACCGGGGAGCTGTTTTTT

J: TRBJ2-2
D: TRBD2
size: NA
V: TRBV15
CDR3: CATSSIAGGPGTGELFF
DNA: TGTGCCACCAGCAGTATAGCGGGAGGGCCTGGGACCGGGGAGCTGTTTTTT

J: TRBJ1-1
D: NA
size: many
V: TRBV4-1
CDR3: CASSPWTENTEAFF
DNA: TGCGCCAGCAGCCCCTGGACAGAGAACACTGAAGCTTTCTTT

J: TRBJ1-2
D: NA
size: NA
V: TRBV28
CDR3: CASSSAGILTSGGYTF
DNA: TGTGCCAGCAGTTCCGCCGGGATCCTCACGTCGGGGGGCTACACCTTC

J: TRBJ2-1
D: NA
size: NA
V: TRBV12-3/TRBV12-4
CDR3: CASTEKGEQFF
DNA: TGTGCCAGCACCGAGAAGGGTGAGCAGTTCTTC

J: TRBJ1-6
D: NA
size: NA
V: TRBV30
CDR3: CAWSGGGSLHF
DNA: TGTGCCTGGAGCGGAGGAGGCAGCCTCCACTTT

J: TRBJ2-7
D: TRBD2
size: few
V: TRBV12-3/TRBV12-4
CDR3: CASSLLAGHYEQYF
DNA: TGTGCCAGCAGTTTACTAGCGGGGCACTACGAGCAGTACTTC

J: TRBJ1-2
D: TRBD1
size: NA
V: TRBV7-9
CDR3: CASSESGTGGDGYTF
DNA: TGTGCCAGCAGCGAATCCGGGACAGGGGGCGATGGCTACACCTTC

J: TRBJ2-1
D: NA
size: NA
V: TRBV11-2
CDR3: CASSLVDSFNEQFF
DNA: TGTGCCAGCAGCTTAGTAGACAGCTTCAATGAGCAGTTCTTC

J: TRBJ2-7
D: TRBD2
size: NA
V: TRBV20-1
CDR3: CSARTGLAAYEQYF
DNA: TGCAGTGCTAGGACGGGACTAGCGGCCTACGAGCAGTACTTC

J: TRBJ1-2
D: NA
size: many
V: TRBV29-1
CDR3: CSVEGGLGYTF
DNA: TGCAGCGTTGAAGGGGGTTTAGGCTACACCTTC

J: TRBJ2-1
D: TRBD2
size: medium-sized
V: TRBV27
CDR3: CASSPLGGSSYNEQFF
DNA: TGTGCCAGCAGTCCATTGGGCGGGAGCTCCTACAATGAGCAGTTCTTC

J: TRBJ2-2
D: TRBD2
size: many
V: TRBV29-1
CDR3: CSVGLAGGLAGELFF
DNA: TGCAGCGTGGGACTAGCGGGAGGATTAGCCGGGGAGCTGTTTTTT

J: TRBJ2-1
D: NA
size: many
V: TRBV11-2
CDR3: CASSNHDHLNEQFF
DNA: TGTGCCAGCAGCAACCATGACCACCTCAATGAGCAGTTCTTC

J: TRBJ2-7
D: TRBD1
size: few
V: TRBV5-1
CDR3: CASSSDRGRYDEQYF
DNA: TGCGCCAGCAGCTCGGACAGGGGGCGCTACGACGAGCAGTACTTC

J: TRBJ1-2
D: NA
size: few
V: TRBV11-2
CDR3: CASSLETSGWNYGYTF
DNA: TGTGCCAGCAGCTTAGAGACGTCGGGATGGAACTATGGCTACACCTTC

J: TRBJ2-5
D: TRBD2
size: NA
V: TRBV6-2/TRBV6-3
CDR3: CASTASGGYETQYF
DNA: TGTGCCAGCACCGCAAGCGGGGGGTACGAGACCCAGTACTTC

J: TRBJ2-2
D: NA
size: few
V: TRBV14
CDR3: CASSPLGPTTGELFF
DNA: TGTGCCAGCAGCCCCTTGGGACCGACCACCGGGGAGCTGTTTTTT

J: TRBJ2-5
D: NA
size: few
V: TRBV7-9
CDR3: CASSGVIFGTQYF
DNA: TGTGCCAGCAGCGGGGTCATATTTGGGACCCAGTACTTC

J: TRBJ2-1
D: NA
size: NA
V: TRBV19
CDR3: CASSILTNLALRNEQFF
DNA: TGTGCCAGTAGTATTTTGACTAATCTCGCCCTTCGCAATGAGCAGTTCTTC

J: TRBJ2-2
D: NA
size: few
V: TRBV4-1
CDR3: CASSQGREPTGELFF
DNA: TGCGCCAGCAGCCAAGGCAGGGAACCCACCGGGGAGCTGTTTTTT

J: TRBJ2-7
D: NA
size: NA
V: TRBV20-1
CDR3: CSARVEQTPYEQYF
DNA: TGCAGTGCTAGAGTAGAACAGACCCCCTACGAGCAGTACTTC

J: TRBJ2-7
D: NA
size: NA
V: TRBV4-1
CDR3: CASSPSGSFYEQYF
DNA: TGCGCCAGCAGCCCAAGTGGGAGTTTTTACGAGCAGTACTTC

J: TRBJ2-7
D: TRBD2
size: few
V: TRBV4-3
CDR3: CASSQDSGALSYEQYF
DNA: TGCGCCAGCAGCCAAGATAGCGGGGCACTCTCCTACGAGCAGTACTTC

J: TRBJ2-1
D: NA
size: many
V: TRBV5-1
CDR3: CASSPLAVSSYNEQFF
DNA: TGCGCCAGCAGCCCCCTGGCAGTTAGCTCCTACAATGAGCAGTTCTTC

J: TRBJ2-1
D: TRBD2
size: few
V: TRBV7-2
CDR3: CASSVTSGRSYNEQFF
DNA: TGTGCCAGCAGCGTTACTAGCGGCCGCTCCTACAATGAGCAGTTCTTC

J: TRBJ1-4
D: TRBD1
size: NA
V: TRBV9
CDR3: CASSGGDRASGKLFF
DNA: TGTGCCAGCAGCGGGGGGGACAGGGCTTCTGGAAAACTGTTTTTT

J: TRBJ2-1
D: NA
size: NA
V: TRBV28
CDR3: CASSIWAQYNEQFF
DNA: TGTGCCAGCAGTATCTGGGCACAGTACAATGAGCAGTTCTTC

J: TRBJ1-2
D: NA
size: few
V: TRBV15
CDR3: CATSREWEGSYGYTF
DNA: TGTGCCACCAGCAGAGAGTGGGAGGGGAGCTATGGCTACACCTTC

J: TRBJ1-1
D: NA
size: few
V: TRBV4-1
CDR3: CASSQASRGFAEAFF
DNA: TGCGCCAGCAGCCAAGCCTCCAGGGGTTTCGCTGAAGCTTTCTTT

J: TRBJ2-1
D: NA
size: NA
V: TRBV12-3/TRBV12-4
CDR3: CASRGGTAAYNEQFF
DNA: TGTGCCAGCAGAGGTGGGACGGCAGCCTACAATGAGCAGTTCTTC

J: TRBJ2-1
D: NA
size: many
V: TRBV6-6
CDR3: CASSRGLYNEQFF
DNA: TGTGCCAGCAGTAGGGGACTCTACAATGAGCAGTTCTTC

J: TRBJ2-7
D: NA
size: many
V: TRBV6-1
CDR3: CASTLSGGAGYEQYF
DNA: TGTGCCAGCACCCTCTCTGGGGGGGCAGGTTACGAGCAGTACTTC

J: TRBJ2-1
D: TRBD2
size: few
V: TRBV11-1
CDR3: CASSWGLAENNEQFF
DNA: TGTGCCAGCAGCTGGGGACTAGCGGAGAACAATGAGCAGTTCTTC

J: TRBJ2-1
D: TRBD2
size: NA
V: TRBV12-3/TRBV12-4
CDR3: CASRILAGSSAEQFF
DNA: TGTGCCAGCAGGATACTAGCGGGCTCCTCCGCTGAGCAGTTCTTC

J: TRBJ2-1
D: TRBD1
size: few
V: TRBV28
CDR3: CASSRTGGLHNEQFF
DNA: TGTGCCAGCAGTAGGACAGGGGGCCTCCACAATGAGCAGTTCTTC

J: TRBJ1-5
D: TRBD1
size: few
V: TRBV6-2/TRBV6-3
CDR3: CASSQQGVWSNQPQHF
DNA: TGTGCCAGCAGTCAACAGGGGGTGTGGAGCAATCAGCCCCAGCATTTT

J: TRBJ2-1
D: NA
size: NA
V: TRBV4-3
CDR3: CASSQPGQGHEQFF
DNA: TGCGCCAGCAGCCAACCAGGGCAGGGCCATGAGCAGTTCTTC

J: TRBJ2-7
D: TRBD2
size: NA
V: TRBV20-1
CDR3: CSARVAGHSYEQYF
DNA: TGCAGTGCTAGAGTAGCGGGCCACTCCTACGAGCAGTACTTC

J: TRBJ2-7
D: TRBD1
size: NA
V: TRBV2
CDR3: CASRDPGQGYEQYF
DNA: TGTGCCAGCAGGGATCCGGGACAGGGGTACGAGCAGTACTTC

J: TRBJ2-7
D: TRBD2
size: NA
V: TRBV2
CDR3: CASKTSHLSEQYF
DNA: TGTGCCAGCAAGACTAGCCACCTGAGCGAGCAGTACTTC

J: TRBJ2-5
D: TRBD2
size: few
V: TRBV7-9
CDR3: CASSLLLAGDETQYF
DNA: TGTGCCAGCAGCTTACTACTAGCGGGAGATGAGACCCAGTACTTC

J: TRBJ2-1
D: TRBD1
size: few
V: TRBV5-1
CDR3: CASSLEQGEYNEQFF
DNA: TGCGCCAGCAGCTTGGAACAGGGGGAATACAATGAGCAGTTCTTC

J: TRBJ1-1
D: TRBD1
size: NA
V: TRBV5-1
CDR3: CASSETGTGGTEAFF
DNA: TGCGCCAGCAGCGAAACCGGGACAGGCGGCACTGAAGCTTTCTTT

J: TRBJ2-7
D: TRBD1
size: many
V: TRBV15
CDR3: CATSRGGQGYEQYF
DNA: TGTGCCACCAGCAGAGGTGGACAGGGCTACGAGCAGTACTTC

J: TRBJ2-5
D: NA
size: NA
V: TRBV2
CDR3: CASRIDSSEETQYF
DNA: TGTGCCAGCAGGATCGACTCATCCGAAGAGACCCAGTACTTC

J: TRBJ2-7
D: TRBD2
size: few
V: TRBV28
CDR3: CASSGTSGTYEQYF
DNA: TGTGCCAGCAGCGGGACTAGCGGAACCTACGAGCAGTACTTC

J: TRBJ2-5
D: NA
size: few
V: TRBV11-2
CDR3: CASSLVGGHSTQYF
DNA: TGTGCCAGCAGCTTAGTAGGCGGACACAGCACCCAGTACTTC